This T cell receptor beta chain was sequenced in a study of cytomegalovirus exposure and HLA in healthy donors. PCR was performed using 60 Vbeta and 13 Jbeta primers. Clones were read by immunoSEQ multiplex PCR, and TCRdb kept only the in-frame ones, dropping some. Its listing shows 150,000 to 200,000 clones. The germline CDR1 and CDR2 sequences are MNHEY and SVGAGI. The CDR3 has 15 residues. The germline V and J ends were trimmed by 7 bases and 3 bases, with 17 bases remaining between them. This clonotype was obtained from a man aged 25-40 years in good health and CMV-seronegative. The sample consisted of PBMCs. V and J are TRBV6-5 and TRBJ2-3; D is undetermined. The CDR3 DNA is TGTGCCAGCAAAGCCCGTCTAGTCGCAACAGATACGCAGTATTTT. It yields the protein CASKARLVATDTQYF.